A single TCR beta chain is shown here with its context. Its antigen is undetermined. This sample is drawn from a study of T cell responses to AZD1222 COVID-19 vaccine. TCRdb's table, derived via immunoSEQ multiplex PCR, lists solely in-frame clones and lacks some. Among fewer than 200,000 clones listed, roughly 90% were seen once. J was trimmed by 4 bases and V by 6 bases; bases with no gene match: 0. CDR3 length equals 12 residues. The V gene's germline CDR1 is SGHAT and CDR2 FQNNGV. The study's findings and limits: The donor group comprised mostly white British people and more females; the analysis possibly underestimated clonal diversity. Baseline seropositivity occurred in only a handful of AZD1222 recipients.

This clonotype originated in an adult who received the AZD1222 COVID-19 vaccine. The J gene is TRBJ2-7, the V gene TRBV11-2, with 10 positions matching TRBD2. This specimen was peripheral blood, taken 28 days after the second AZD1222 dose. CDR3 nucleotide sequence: TGTGCCAGCAGGACTAGCGGGTACGAGCAGTACTTC. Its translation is CASRTSGYEQYF.